This passage covers 3 T cell receptor beta chains from one sample sequenced in a study of T-cell memory formation after mild COVID-19. TCRdb called the 5' RACE reads again in MiXCR, with one record for every CDR3 protein. The table lists approximately 340,000 distinct CDR3 sequences, more than 15% of them singletons, with around 20% in the top ten. Sequenced material: PBMCs or a T cell subset sorted from them (not recorded which). These receptors all stem from a man aged 18 to 29 who had mild COVID-19 (a few samples of this study predate the infection). Cell type and time point are not known.

This clonotype came up a few times. The chain uses TRBV4-3 and TRBJ2-1, with D perhaps assigned TRBD1 or TRBD2 (5 bases each). The germline CDR1 and CDR2 sequences are LGHNA and YSLEER. The ends were cut back, 0 bases at V and 6 bases at J, with 9 bases in the middle. The length of the CDR3 is 14 residues. The chain's CDR3 is CASSQDRGVNEQFF. CDR3 nucleotide sequence: TGCGCCAGCAGCCAAGATCGGGGCGTCAATGAGCAGTTCTTC.

J is TRBJ2-7 and V is TRBV4-1; D is undetermined. The CDR3 loop spans 14 amino acids. The V and J ends lost 3 bases and 7 bases respectively, with 16 bases between them. CDR1 and CDR2 (germline): MGHRA, YSYEKL. For the CDR3, the DNA is TGCGCCAGCAGCCACCCTGGACGGAGTACGGAGCAGTACGTC. Protein sequence: CASSHPGRSTEQYV.

The chain joins TRBV20-1 to TRBJ2-4; tentatively, D is TRBD2 (7 bases). Per germline, CDR1 DFQATT and CDR2 SNEGSKA (reference sequence). Trimming took off 1 base at V and 3 bases at J, with 16 bases between the two ends. The CDR3 sequence is 16 residues long. CDR3 in amino acids: CSARVVGGRGKNIQYF. CDR3 DNA sequence: TGCAGTGCTAGAGTGGTCGGGGGGCGAGGCAAAAACATTCAGTACTTC.